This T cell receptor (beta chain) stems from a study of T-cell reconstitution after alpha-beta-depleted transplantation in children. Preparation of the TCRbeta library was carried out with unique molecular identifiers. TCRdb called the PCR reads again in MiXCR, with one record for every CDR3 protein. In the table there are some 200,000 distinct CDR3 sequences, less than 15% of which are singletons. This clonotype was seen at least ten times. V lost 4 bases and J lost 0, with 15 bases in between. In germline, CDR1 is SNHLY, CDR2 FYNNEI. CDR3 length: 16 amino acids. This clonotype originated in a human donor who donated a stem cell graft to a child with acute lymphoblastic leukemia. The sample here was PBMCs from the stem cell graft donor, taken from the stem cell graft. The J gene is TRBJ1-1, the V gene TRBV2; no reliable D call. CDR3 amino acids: CASSVKYSIMNTEAFF. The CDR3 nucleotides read TGTGCCAGCAGTGTAAAGTATTCCATAATGAACACTGAAGCTTTCTTT.